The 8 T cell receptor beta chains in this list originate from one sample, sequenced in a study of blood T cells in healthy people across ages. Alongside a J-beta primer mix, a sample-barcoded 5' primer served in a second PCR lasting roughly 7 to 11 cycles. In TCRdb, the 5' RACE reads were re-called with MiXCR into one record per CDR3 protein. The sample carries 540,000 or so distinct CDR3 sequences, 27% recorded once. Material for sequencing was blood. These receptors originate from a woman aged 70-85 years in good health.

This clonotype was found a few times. The CDR3, as DNA: TGTGCCAGCAAGCCTAGCGGAACCTACGAGCAGTACTTC. Translated: CASKPSGTYEQYF. The J gene is TRBJ2-7, the V gene TRBV2, with TRBD2 matching 7 bases. This CDR3 is 13 amino acids long. V lost 7 bases and J lost 2; bases outside the gene matches: 5. CDR1 and CDR2 from the germline V gene are SNHLY and FYNNEI.

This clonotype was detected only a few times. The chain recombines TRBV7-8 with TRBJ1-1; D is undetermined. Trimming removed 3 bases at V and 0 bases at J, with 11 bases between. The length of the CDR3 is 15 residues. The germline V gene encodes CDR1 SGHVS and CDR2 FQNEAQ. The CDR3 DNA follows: TGTGCCAGCAGCTTTAGGGCTGACCTGAACACTGAAGCTTTCTTT. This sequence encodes CASSFRADLNTEAFF.

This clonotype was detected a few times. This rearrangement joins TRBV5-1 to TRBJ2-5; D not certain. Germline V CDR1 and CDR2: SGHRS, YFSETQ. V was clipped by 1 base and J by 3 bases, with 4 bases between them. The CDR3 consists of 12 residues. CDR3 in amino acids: CASSLNKETQYF. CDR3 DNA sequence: TGCGCCAGCAGCTTGAACAAAGAGACCCAGTACTTC.

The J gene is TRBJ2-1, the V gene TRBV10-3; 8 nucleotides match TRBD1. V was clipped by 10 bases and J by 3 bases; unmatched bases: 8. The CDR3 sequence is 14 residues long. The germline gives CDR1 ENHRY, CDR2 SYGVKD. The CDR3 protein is CATQPGQDYNEQFF. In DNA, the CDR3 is TGTGCCACCCAACCGGGACAGGACTACAATGAGCAGTTCTTC.

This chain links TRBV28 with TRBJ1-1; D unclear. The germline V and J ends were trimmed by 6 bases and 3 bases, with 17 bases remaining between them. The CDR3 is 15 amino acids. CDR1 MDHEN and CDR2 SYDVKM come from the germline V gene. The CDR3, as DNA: TGTGCCAGCAGATCATCCGGAGGGCAGGACACTGAAGCTTTCTTT. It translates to CASRSSGGQDTEAFF.

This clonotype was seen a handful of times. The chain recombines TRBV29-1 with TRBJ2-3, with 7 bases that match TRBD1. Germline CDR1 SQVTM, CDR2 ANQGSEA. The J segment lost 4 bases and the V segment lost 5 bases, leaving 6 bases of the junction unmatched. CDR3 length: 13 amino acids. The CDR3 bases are TGCAGCGTTCATGACAGGGCTCCAGATACGCAGTATTTT. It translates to CSVHDRAPDTQYF.

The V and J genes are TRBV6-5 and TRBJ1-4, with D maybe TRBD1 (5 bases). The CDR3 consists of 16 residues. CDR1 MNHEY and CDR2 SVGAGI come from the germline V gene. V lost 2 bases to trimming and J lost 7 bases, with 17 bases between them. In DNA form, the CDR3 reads TGTGCCAGCAGTTACATCCAGGCCAGCGGGGGTGAAAAACTGTTTTTT. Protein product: CASSYIQASGGEKLFF.

The CDR3 is CAIKGQESSPLHF. In DNA form, the CDR3 reads TGTGCCATCAAAGGACAGGAGAGTTCACCCCTCCACTTT. V and J are TRBV10-3 and TRBJ1-6, with 7 positions matching TRBD1. Germline V CDR1 and CDR2: ENHRY, SYGVKD. The CDR3 is 13 residues long. With V trimmed by 7 bases and J by 9 bases, 6 bases remained unmatched.